This TCR beta chain was recorded in a study of blood T cell repertoires in COVID-19 (dated by TCRdb to 2018 to 2020). The study in broad terms: Collaborator samples came from the United States, Italy and Spain and covered acute and convalescent phases of COVID-19. Deeply sampled blood TCRbeta repertoires from subjects exposed to, actively infected with, or recovered from COVID-19 were included in the dataset. The sample metadata nearly always contained a de-identified subject ID, COVID-19 status, age in years and sex. The samples were drawn from the first 160 participants of the ongoing ImmuneRACE study and from more than 1,000 subjects provided by 6 global collaborators. HLA class I and class II types, where available, came from metadata supplied by the sample provider rather than from assay-based typing. A freely available public database, intended as a resource for researchers studying the immune response to SARS-CoV-2, is where the repertoires were released. The material from the prospective study consisted of cDNA or gDNA derived from T cells, B-cell-depleted T cells, or PBMCs. The study at large found these results: How much clinical and demographic metadata was included differed by source and by participant, and the metadata was provided uncurated.

Concerning this clone: Its antigen remains unidentified. Within one base of it there is no much larger clone, and no base qualities were kept.

TCRbeta CDR3 regions were amplified from genomic DNA by means of the immunoSEQ Assay, a bias-controlled multiplex PCR. Per the original workflow: Within the assay, amplification of reference gene primers was used to estimate how many nucleated cells each sample contained. Sequence reads were collapsed and filtered to measure the absolute abundance of every unique TCRbeta CDR3 rearrangement. Productive Simpson clonality was computed per sample as the square root of Simpson's diversity index over productive rearrangements. TCRdb stores this immuneACCESS table with in-frame sequences only. Part of the clones is absent; in the studies checked, under half of the shortfall reflects unresolved V genes, and no reason is known for the rest. V, J and clone size are taken as reported in that table, and D and trimming were inferred from the DNA itself. The sample includes roughly 220,000 clones, with around 88% observed a single time. Approximately 14% of the sample rests with the top ten.

V and J are truncated by 6 bases and 8 bases respectively, leaving an intervening sequence of 22 bases. The CDR3 contains 15 residues, cysteine and phenylalanine counted. The DNA shown is the 45-base CDR3, in frame from base 1. According to the germline V gene (reference sequence), CDR1 reads MNHEY and CDR2 reads SMNVEV. Participants in the prospective study were aged roughly 18 to 95 years, lived in under 30 United States geographic areas, and enrolled through a virtual design. In the prospective study, cohorts were assigned on the basis of participant-reported clinical history obtained from a screening survey and a study questionnaire. In the prospective study, whole blood, serum and a nasopharyngeal or oropharyngeal swab were collected from each participant by mobile phlebotomists. Additional blood draws and questionnaires over an approximately 2-month period could optionally be provided by prospective study participants. Before DNA extraction, blood samples from the prospective study were shipped at room temperature or frozen.

This receptor chain uses TRBV27 and TRBJ1-2; tentative D gene TRBD1, with 5 bases matching. Sequencing was done on a sample of PBMCs or T cells enriched from blood (not recorded which). The receptor was derived from a woman in her forties or fifties with acute COVID-19. The DNA reads as follows: TGTGCCAGCAGCTCCCCCGGGGGGGGTTCGTGGGGCTACACCTTC. This codes for CASSSPGGGSWGYTF.